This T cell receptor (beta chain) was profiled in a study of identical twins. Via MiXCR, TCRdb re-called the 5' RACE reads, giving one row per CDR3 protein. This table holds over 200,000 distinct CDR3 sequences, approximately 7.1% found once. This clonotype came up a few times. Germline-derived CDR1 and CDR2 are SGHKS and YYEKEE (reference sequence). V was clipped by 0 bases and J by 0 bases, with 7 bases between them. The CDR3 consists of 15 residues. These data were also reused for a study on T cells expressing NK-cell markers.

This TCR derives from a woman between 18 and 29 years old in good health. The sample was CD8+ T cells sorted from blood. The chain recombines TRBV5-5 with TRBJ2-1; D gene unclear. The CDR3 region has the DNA TGTGCCAGCAGCTTGGACGTGAGCTCCTACAATGAGCAGTTCTTC. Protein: CASSLDVSSYNEQFF.